The 22 T cell receptor beta chains below were found in one sample sequenced in a study of cytomegalovirus exposure and HLA in healthy donors. The PCR used 60 Vbeta and 13 Jbeta primers. Produced via immunoSEQ multiplex PCR; TCRdb's table is partial and in-frame only. This sample has around 120,000 clones; 70% to 75% occur once, and the top ten carry around 4%. The source material was PBMCs. The receptors derive from a middle-aged woman in good health and CMV-seronegative.

V and J are TRBV4-1 and TRBJ2-5, with D unresolved. Germline V gene sequence: CDR1 MGHRA, CDR2 YSYEKL. The CDR3 has 13 residues. Trimming stripped 1 base from V and 3 bases from J, with 6 bases between. The CDR3 spells CASSQVREETQYF. The CDR3 DNA is TGCGCCAGCAGCCAAGTTCGGGAAGAGACCCAGTACTTC.

V usage is TRBV20-1 and J usage is TRBJ2-3; D is undetermined. From germline, CDR1 is DFQATT and CDR2 SNEGSKA (reference sequence). The ends were cut back, 2 bases at V and 4 bases at J, with 4 bases in the middle. This CDR3 has 11 residues. CDR3 protein: CSARIADTQYF. CDR3 in DNA: TGCAGTGCTAGAATCGCAGATACGCAGTATTTT.

The CDR3 loop is CASSRRGMNTGELFF. The CDR3 DNA sequence: TGTGCCAGCAGCCGCCGGGGGATGAACACCGGGGAGCTGTTTTTT. The V and J genes are TRBV5-4 and TRBJ2-2; possible D gene TRBD2, 6 bases. V dropped 4 bases and J dropped 1 base, with 11 bases sitting between them. Germline V gene data show CDR1 as SGHNT and CDR2 as YYREEE (reference sequence). This CDR3 comprises 15 residues.

This clone turned up a few times. The chain joins TRBV5-6 to TRBJ2-7; D is unclear. Trimming pared 0 bases from V and 1 base from J, leaving 11 bases between. The CDR3 is made up of 15 amino acids. Germline CDR1 is SGHDT and CDR2 is YYEEEE. CDR3 protein: CASSLASLPSYEQYF. CDR3 bases: TGTGCCAGCAGCTTGGCCTCTCTACCTTCCTACGAGCAGTACTTC.

This clone appeared once. This chain connects TRBV7-2 to TRBJ2-7, with TRBD1 as a possible D gene (6 bases). Between the trimmed V and J ends, which lost 3 bases and 0 bases, there was a span of 15 bases. The CDR3 is 16 residues long. Germline CDR1 SGHTA, CDR2 FQGNSA. The CDR3 DNA is TGTGCCAGCAGCTTCTATGGACCAGGGGTCTCCTACGAGCAGTACTTC. Its protein is CASSFYGPGVSYEQYF.

This rearrangement joins TRBV7-3 to TRBJ2-5; 9 bases align to TRBD1. The CDR3 length is 14 residues. Germline V gene data show CDR1 as SGHTA and CDR2 as FQGTGA. V trimming: 3 bases; J trimming: 4 bases; junction bases outside the gene matches: 3. This CDR3 reads CASSLTGGSETQYF. In DNA form, the CDR3 reads TGTGCCAGCAGCTTGACAGGGGGATCAGAGACCCAGTACTTC.

V usage is TRBV7-3 and J usage is TRBJ2-3, with TRBD2 matching 10 bases. J was trimmed by 4 bases and V by 1 base; bases with no gene match: 8. In germline, CDR1 is SGHTA, CDR2 FQGTGA. CDR3 length: 17 residues. The CDR3 DNA is TGTGCCAGCAGCTTAATTCCCGCTAGCGGGGGATCAGATACGCAGTATTTT. Amino acid sequence: CASSLIPASGGSDTQYF.

This clone has only a few counts. J is TRBJ1-3 and V is TRBV4-1; possibly TRBD1 for D (6 bases). The CDR3 is 15 residues long. CDR1 MGHRA and CDR2 YSYEKL come from the germline V gene. Trimming cost V 5 bases and J 0 bases, with 11 bases left between them. The CDR3 bases are TGCGCCAGCAGCTTACAGGGAGACTCTGGAAACACCATATATTTT. Amino acids: CASSLQGDSGNTIYF.

V is TRBV7-9 and J is TRBJ2-3; 8 bases line up with TRBD2. CDR1 SEHNR and CDR2 FQNEAQ come from the germline V gene (reference sequence). The CDR3 extends over 16 amino acids. Trimming cost V 4 bases and J 2 bases; bases outside gene matches: 8. The CDR3 loop is CASSSLRGGYTDTQYF. CDR3 bases: TGTGCCAGCAGCTCCCTCCGGGGGGGTTACACAGATACGCAGTATTTT.

This clone showed up just once. The rearrangement links TRBV6-5 to TRBJ2-7; D is unclear. CDR3 length equals 14 residues. Deletions cut 7 bases from V and 2 bases from J, with 15 bases between. The germline V gene encodes CDR1 MNHEY and CDR2 SVGAGI. CDR3 region: CASTLVGLPYEQYF. As DNA, the CDR3 is TGTGCCAGCACCCTGGTGGGCCTCCCCTACGAGCAGTACTTC.

Here the CDR3 reads CASSLGQVGDQPQHF. The CDR3 DNA follows: TGTGCCAGTAGCCTTGGACAGGTCGGGGATCAGCCCCAGCATTTT. The V call is TRBV19, the J call TRBJ1-5; 7 bases are shared with TRBD1. After removal of 6 bases from V and 5 bases from J, the junction contained 10 bases not matched to a gene. The CDR3 has 15 amino acids. Germline values: CDR1 LNHDA, CDR2 SQIVND (reference sequence).

The chain couples TRBV18 to TRBJ2-2; 9 bases match TRBD2. The CDR3 runs to 16 residues. V was pared by 0 bases and J by 1 base, with 0 bases of the junction left unmatched. CDR1 is KGHSH and CDR2 is LQKENI in the germline V gene. The CDR3 here is CASSPPTSGNTGELFF. The DNA for the CDR3 is TGTGCCAGCTCACCACCGACTAGCGGGAACACCGGGGAGCTGTTTTTT. Together with reference TRBV18 and TRBJ2-2, the CDR3 gives the full variable domain: NAGVMQNPRHLVRRRGQEARLRCSPMKGHSHVYWYRQLPEEGLKFMVYLQKENIIDESGMPKERFSAEFPKEGPSILRIQQVVRGDSAAYFCASSPPTSGNTGELFFGEGSRLTVL.

This chain uses TRBV28 with TRBJ2-1; D is perhaps TRBD2 (6 bases). This CDR3 is 14 amino acids long. The germline gives CDR1 MDHEN, CDR2 SYDVKM. The germline V and J ends were trimmed by 6 bases and 3 bases, with 12 bases remaining between them. The CDR3 region is CASRPGLGYNEQFF. CDR3 DNA sequence: TGTGCCAGCAGACCGGGACTTGGCTACAATGAGCAGTTCTTC.

The chain uses TRBV5-1 and TRBJ1-2; 8 nucleotides align to TRBD1. There are 15 residues in the CDR3. V was clipped by 4 bases and J by 8 bases; unmatched bases: 13. Germline CDR1 and CDR2: SGHRS and YFSETQ. The CDR3 region has the DNA TGCGCCAGCAGCCCCTCGGACAGGGTGGCAGGCGGCTACACCTTC. Protein product: CASSPSDRVAGGYTF.

The J gene is TRBJ1-4, the V gene TRBV19; 9 nucleotides agree with TRBD1. CDR1 is LNHDA, CDR2 SQIVND, per germline (reference sequence). With V trimmed by 5 bases and J by 6 bases, 10 bases remained unmatched. This CDR3 is 16 amino acids long. The CDR3 DNA follows: TGTGCCAGTAGTGCGGGGGGACAGGGTTTGGATGAAAAACTGTTTTTT. It encodes CASSAGGQGLDEKLFF.

The rearrangement links TRBV7-2 to TRBJ2-5; maybe TRBD2 (5 bases). Germline CDR1 and CDR2: SGHTA and FQGNSA. The CDR3 is 13 residues long. V was trimmed by 1 base and J by 5 bases, leaving 8 bases between them. The CDR3: CASSLVRRETQYF. The CDR3 nucleotides are TGTGCCAGCAGCTTAGTCCGGAGGGAGACCCAGTACTTC.

On this clone: At one boundary the junction diverges from the germline segment, which might be a read error. J is TRBJ1-4 and V is TRBV4-3, with D uncertain. This CDR3 has 12 residues. Germline assignment: CDR1 LGHNA and CDR2 YSLEER. The CDR3 sequence: CASSRKRGEVLF. For the CDR3, the DNA is TGCGCCAGCAGCCGGAAGCGGGGTGAGGTCCTTTTT.

V is TRBV4-1 and J is TRBJ1-1; weak D call: TRBD1 (6 bases). CDR3 length: 14 amino acids. Germline values: CDR1 MGHRA, CDR2 YSYEKL. With 0 bases removed from V and 4 bases from J, the gap between germline ends came to 9 bases. The DNA of the CDR3 is TGCGCCAGCAGCCAAGACAGGGGACGCACTGAAGCTTTCTTT. Translation: CASSQDRGRTEAFF.

This chain links TRBV19 with TRBJ2-1; tentatively, D is TRBD2 (5 bases). The length of the CDR3 is 15 residues. Germline values: CDR1 LNHDA, CDR2 SQIVND (reference sequence). Trimming took off 4 bases at V and 1 base at J, with 11 bases between the two ends. The CDR3 DNA follows: TGTGCCAGTAGTAACCCGGGGATTTCCTACAATGAGCAGTTCTTC. The encoded protein is CASSNPGISYNEQFF.

This chain connects TRBV28 to TRBJ1-6; no reliable D call. This CDR3 is 13 amino acids long. Germline CDR1 and CDR2: MDHEN and SYDVKM. Trimming removed 7 bases from V and 5 bases from J, with 9 bases in between. CDR3 sequence (DNA): TGTGCCAGCAAGAGTCAGGATAATTCACCCCTCCACTTT. The encoded protein is CASKSQDNSPLHF.

CDR3 residues: CASSLATSGHSTDTQYF. CDR3 sequence (DNA): TGCGCCAGCAGCTTGGCCACTAGCGGGCATAGCACAGATACGCAGTATTTT. This sequence joins TRBV5-1 and TRBJ2-3, with 9 bases identical to TRBD2. Per germline, CDR1 SGHRS and CDR2 YFSETQ. The V gene end was trimmed by 0 bases and the J gene end by 0 bases; junction bases not matched to a gene: 5. The CDR3 loop spans 17 amino acids.

This clone was found a few times. At one end the junction does not follow the germline gene, possibly because of a read error. The CDR3 is CASSHSTSGMYNEQFF. CDR3 in DNA: TGTGCTAGCAGCCACTCGACTAGCGGAATGTACAATGAGCAGTTCTTC. This chain uses TRBV7-7 with TRBJ2-1; TRBD2 matches at 9 bases. This CDR3 spans 16 amino acids. Germline V gives CDR1 SSHAT, CDR2 FNYEAQ (reference sequence).